What follows are 32 T cell receptor beta chains derived from one specimen sequenced in a study of shared clonotypes between healthy human individuals. Clones were read by immunoSEQ multiplex PCR, and TCRdb kept only the in-frame ones, dropping some. The profile shows approximately 1.4 million clones, approximately 98% of them singletons. The sequencing sample was made of naive CD4+ T cells sorted from blood. The subset denotes: CD45RA+ positively selected. Receptors were obtained from a man aged 25-45 years in good health.

The chain uses TRBV7-8 and TRBJ1-5; 10 bases line up with TRBD1. Germline-derived CDR1 and CDR2 are SGHVS and FQNEAQ. This CDR3 comprises 19 residues. J lost 3 bases, V lost 4 bases, and 15 bases had no gene match. CDR3 DNA: TGTGCCAGCAGCTCGAGACCCATGGACAGGGGGTCCTTCAATCAGCCCCAGCATTTT. Protein: CASSSRPMDRGSFNQPQHF.

This chain joins TRBV2 and TRBJ2-1, with 8 bases that match TRBD1. The CDR3 has 16 amino acids. Trimming removed 0 bases from V and 2 bases from J; junction bases left unmatched: 3. Germline V CDR1 and CDR2: SNHLY, FYNNEI. The CDR3 protein is CASSEARTGTYNEQFF. The CDR3 coding sequence is TGTGCCAGCAGTGAAGCGAGGACAGGGACCTACAATGAGCAGTTCTTC.

The V and J genes are TRBV18 and TRBJ2-1, with a weak D call TRBD2 (6 bases). The ends were cut back, 3 bases at V and 6 bases at J, with 15 bases in the middle. The length of the CDR3 is 15 residues. The germline gives CDR1 KGHSH, CDR2 LQKENI. The CDR3 sequence: CASSPQALGGNEQFF. In DNA form, the CDR3 reads TGTGCCAGCTCACCTCAGGCGCTCGGGGGCAATGAGCAGTTCTTC.

This clone has just one count. This chain connects TRBV28 to TRBJ1-1, with D possibly matching TRBD1 (5 bases). CDR3 length: 14 residues. Germline V gene sequence: CDR1 MDHEN, CDR2 SYDVKM. V was clipped by 8 bases and J by 5 bases, with 18 bases between them. This CDR3 reads CASLTAHMGTEAFF. The DNA of the CDR3 is TGTGCCAGCTTGACAGCGCACATGGGGACTGAAGCTTTCTTT.

The rearrangement uses TRBV28 and TRBJ2-4; tentative D call: TRBD1 (6 bases). Looked up from germline, CDR1 is MDHEN and CDR2 is SYDVKM. The V gene lost 3 bases and the J gene lost 1 base, with 10 bases spanning the gap. The CDR3 consists of 15 residues. The CDR3 spells CASSFQQGAKNIQYF. The CDR3, as DNA: TGTGCCAGCAGTTTTCAGCAGGGGGCCAAAAACATTCAGTACTTC. Drawing the rest from reference TRBV28 and TRBJ2-4, the complete variable domain is DVKVTQSSRYLVKRTGEKVFLECVQDMDHENMFWYRQDPGLGLRLIYFSYDVKMKEKGDIPEGYSVSREKKERFSLILESASTNQTSMYLCASSFQQGAKNIQYFGAGTRLSVL.

The V call is TRBV5-5, the J call TRBJ2-3; D may match TRBD1 or TRBD2 (5 bases each). Germline CDR1 reads SGHKS; CDR2 reads YYEKEE (reference sequence). This CDR3 is 17 amino acids long. Trimming cost V 4 bases and J 2 bases, with 20 bases left between them. CDR3 nucleotide sequence: TGTGCCAGCAGCCGACAACTCCTTCCAGGGACCACAGATACGCAGTATTTT. Translated, it gives CASSRQLLPGTTDTQYF.

This clone was recorded only once. V is TRBV5-5 and J is TRBJ2-6; 7 positions match TRBD1. The CDR3 sequence is 17 residues long. The germline V gene encodes CDR1 SGHKS and CDR2 YYEKEE (reference sequence). After removal of 4 bases from V and 0 bases from J, the junction contained 7 bases not matched to a gene. Written as DNA, the CDR3 is TGTGCCAGCAGCCGAGGACAGGTAAACTCTGGGGCCAACGTCCTGACTTTC. Translating gives CASSRGQVNSGANVLTF.

J is TRBJ2-7 and V is TRBV30; the D is unclear. Deletions cut 0 bases from V and 3 bases from J, with 3 bases between. Germline CDR1 GTSNPN, CDR2 SVGIG (reference sequence). The CDR3 runs to 11 residues. CDR3 region: CAWSVDYEQYF. The CDR3 DNA follows: TGTGCCTGGAGTGTAGACTACGAGCAGTACTTC.

The rearrangement links TRBV6-5 to TRBJ2-3; TRBD2 matches at 9 bases. The CDR3 is 16 amino acids. The ends lost 0 bases at V and 6 bases at J; junction bases unmatched: 7. Germline lookup yields CDR1 MNHEY and CDR2 SVGAGI. CDR3 residues: CASSYSASGMVDTQYF. Here the CDR3 DNA reads TGTGCCAGCAGTTACTCTGCTAGCGGGATGGTTGATACGCAGTATTTT.

The CDR3 reads CASRVTHEQYF. The CDR3 DNA follows: TGTGCCAGCAGGGTAACCCACGAGCAGTACTTC. The J gene is TRBJ2-7, the V gene TRBV2; no definite D call. Germline V gene sequence: CDR1 SNHLY, CDR2 FYNNEI. CDR3 size: 11 residues. V lost 6 bases and J 5 bases, leaving 8 bases between the germline ends.

This chain joins TRBV6-5 and TRBJ1-1; tentative D call: TRBD1 (5 bases). The CDR3 runs 13 residues. From germline, CDR1 is MNHEY and CDR2 SVGAGI. The V and J ends lost 0 bases and 9 bases respectively, with 11 bases between them. CDR3 region: CASSYSARAKAFF. The CDR3 DNA reads TGTGCCAGCAGTTACTCGGCCAGGGCGAAAGCTTTCTTT.

This clone was detected only once. The chain has TRBV9 and TRBJ2-1, with 10 bases matching TRBD2. CDR1 is SGDLS and CDR2 is YYNGEE in the germline V gene. CDR3 length equals 16 residues. Losses at the gene ends were 3 bases for V and 0 bases for J; bases not matched to a gene: 3. CDR3 sequence reads: CASSALAGLSYNEQFF. For the CDR3, the DNA is TGTGCCAGCAGCGCACTAGCGGGACTCTCCTACAATGAGCAGTTCTTC. Filled out from reference TRBV9 and TRBJ2-1, the complete variable domain reads DSGVTQTPKHLITATGQRVTLRCSPRSGDLSVYWYQQSLDQGLQFLIQYYNGEERAKGNILERFSAQQFPDLHSELNLSSLELGDSALYFCASSALAGLSYNEQFFGPGTRLTVL.

This chain uses TRBV21-1 with TRBJ1-4. TRBV21-1 is listed as a pseudogene. CDR3 length: 15 amino acids. CDR3 nucleotide sequence: TGTGCCAGCAGAAAGGGGGGTATGGGGAATGAAAAACTGTTTTTT. Protein sequence: CASRKGGMGNEKLFF.

The V and J genes are TRBV5-5 and TRBJ2-1, with D unresolved. Trimming left V 0 bases short and J 5 bases short, with 24 bases between. The CDR3 is made up of 19 amino acids. Germline CDR1 reads SGHKS; CDR2 reads YYEKEE (reference sequence). The CDR3 DNA reads TGTGCCAGCAGCTTGGCCGTAATTGGGTGGCAGCCTACGAACAATGAGCAGTTCTTC. Its translation is CASSLAVIGWQPTNNEQFF.

In the case of this clone: Additional DNA sequences in this sample encode the identical CDR3. This chain links TRBV10-3 with TRBJ2-5, with D perhaps matching TRBD1 (5 bases). The germline V gene encodes CDR1 ENHRY and CDR2 SYGVKD. The CDR3 is 13 amino acids. The V gene lost 2 bases and the J gene lost 3 bases, with 7 bases spanning the gap. DNA of the CDR3: TGTGCCATCAGTGAGGGCAGGGAAGAGACCCAGTACTTC. This translates into CAISEGREETQYF.

V gene TRBV9 combines with J gene TRBJ2-3; TRBD2 might be the D (6 bases). Germline V gene lookup returns CDR1 SGDLS and CDR2 YYNGEE. Trimming removed 2 bases from V and 0 bases from J, with 10 bases in between. The CDR3 totals 15 residues. The CDR3: CASSVAGPSTDTQYF. CDR3 DNA sequence: TGTGCCAGCAGCGTGGCGGGACCTAGCACAGATACGCAGTATTTT.

Regarding this clone: The sample has other DNA sequences that encode this CDR3 too. The CDR3 DNA follows: TGCAGCGTTCGGACGGGACCCTACGAGCAGTACTTC. Its protein is CSVRTGPYEQYF. The V gene is TRBV29-1, the J gene TRBJ2-7, with D possibly called TRBD1 or TRBD2 (5 bases each). The CDR3 sequence is 12 residues long. V was cut by 5 bases and J by 2 bases, with 10 bases left in between. Germline V lookup: CDR1 SQVTM, CDR2 ANQGSEA.

The chain is built from TRBV28 and TRBJ2-6; 7 nucleotides align to TRBD1. CDR3 size: 15 residues. Germline CDR1 and CDR2: MDHEN and SYDVKM. With V trimmed by 7 bases and J by 3 bases, 6 bases remained unmatched. The CDR3 spells CASKERGRGANVLTF. CDR3 DNA sequence: TGTGCCAGCAAGGAAAGGGGGCGTGGGGCCAACGTCCTGACTTTC.

This clone appeared a single time. V is TRBV19 and J is TRBJ2-7; 8 bases line up with TRBD1. The germline V gene has CDR1 LNHDA and CDR2 SQIVND (reference sequence). The length of the CDR3 is 13 residues. The V gene end was trimmed by 4 bases and the J gene end by 5 bases; junction bases not matched to a gene: 4. The CDR3 sequence is CASSRTGFNEQYF. The CDR3 DNA sequence: TGTGCCAGTAGTAGGACAGGGTTCAACGAGCAGTACTTC. The variable domain in full, completed from reference TRBV19 and TRBJ2-7, reads DGGITQSPKYLFRKEGQNVTLSCEQNLNHDAMYWYRQDPGQGLRLIYYSQIVNDFQKGDIAEGYSVSREKKESFPLTVTSAQKNPTAFYLCASSRTGFNEQYFGPGTRLTVT.

The rearrangement uses TRBV7-3 and TRBJ2-7; weak D call: TRBD2 (6 bases). Germline-derived CDR1 and CDR2 are SGHTA and FQGTGA. This CDR3 comprises 15 residues. Trimming shortened V by 0 bases and J by 6 bases, and 15 bases separated the two germline ends. The CDR3 here is CASSLTGGYGGEQYF. CDR3 in DNA: TGTGCCAGCAGCTTAACCGGGGGATACGGAGGCGAGCAGTACTTC.

V gene TRBV7-9 combines with J gene TRBJ2-7; 9 nucleotides line up with TRBD1. The germline CDR1 and CDR2 sequences are SEHNR and FQNEAQ (reference sequence). The trim removed 4 bases at V and 2 bases at J, leaving 18 bases unmatched. This CDR3 has 19 amino acids. The CDR3 bases are TGTGCCAGCAGCTCCGTTTTGGGACAGGGTATAGCTAACCCCTACGAGCAGTACTTC. It is translated as CASSSVLGQGIANPYEQYF.

V usage is TRBV5-4 and J usage is TRBJ1-4, with D perhaps TRBD1 (5 bases). Trimming left V 3 bases short and J 4 bases short, with 13 bases between. Germline V gene lookup returns CDR1 SGHNT and CDR2 YYREEE (reference sequence). The CDR3 is 15 residues long. CDR3 residues: CASSSPGGGNEKLFF. In DNA form, the CDR3 reads TGTGCCAGCAGCTCACCGGGGGGTGGTAATGAAAAACTGTTTTTT.

Concerning this clone itself: Other DNA sequences in the sample encode the same CDR3. The V and J genes are TRBV18 and TRBJ2-7; D is unclear. Germline CDR1 KGHSH, CDR2 LQKENI. The length of the CDR3 is 11 residues. The V gene lost 5 bases and the J gene lost 3 bases, with 5 bases spanning the gap. The CDR3 spells CASSSDYEQYF. CDR3 nucleotides: TGTGCCAGCTCATCGGACTACGAGCAGTACTTC. Together with reference TRBV18 and TRBJ2-7, the CDR3 gives the full variable domain: NAGVMQNPRHLVRRRGQEARLRCSPMKGHSHVYWYRQLPEEGLKFMVYLQKENIIDESGMPKERFSAEFPKEGPSILRIQQVVRGDSAAYFCASSSDYEQYFGPGTRLTVT.

This chain joins TRBV6-6 and TRBJ2-1; maybe TRBD2 (6 bases). Trimming left V 6 bases short and J 6 bases short, with 9 bases between. This CDR3 is built from 12 residues. Germline V gene sequence: CDR1 MNHNY, CDR2 SVGAGI (reference sequence). The CDR3 loop reads CASRGGSNEQFF. CDR3 DNA: TGTGCCAGCAGGGGGGGAAGCAATGAGCAGTTCTTC.

V is TRBV28 and J is TRBJ2-7; TRBD1 might be the D (6 bases). This CDR3 contains 12 residues. Germline V CDR1 and CDR2: MDHEN, SYDVKM. The germline V and J ends were trimmed by 6 bases and 5 bases, with 11 bases remaining between them. The CDR3 DNA is TGTGCCAGCAGCTCAGGGGTAGACGAGCAGTACTTC. Translated, it gives CASSSGVDEQYF.

The chain employs TRBV27 and TRBJ1-2; D possibly corresponds to TRBD1 (5 bases). The germline gives CDR1 MNHEY, CDR2 SMNVEV (reference sequence). This CDR3 has 16 amino acids. The V end was cut by 5 bases, the J end by 0 bases, with 16 bases between. The CDR3 DNA sequence: TGTGCCAGCAGTCTATTGGGGACCCCAGCTAACTATGGCTACACCTTC. Encoded protein: CASSLLGTPANYGYTF.

This clone was observed a single time. The chain recombines TRBV27 with TRBJ2-1; TRBD1 matches 8 bases. CDR1 MNHEY and CDR2 SMNVEV come from the germline V gene (reference sequence). The CDR3 has 15 residues. V trimming: 2 bases; J trimming: 7 bases; junction bases outside the gene matches: 7. The CDR3 region has the DNA TGTGCCAGCAGTTTAGGACAGGGTTTAGGTAATGAGCAGTTCTTC. This gives the protein CASSLGQGLGNEQFF.

Details on this clone: Other DNA sequences in the same sample also yield this CDR3. CDR3 amino acids: CASSRDSHYGYTF. The CDR3 DNA sequence: TGTGCCAGCAGCAGGGACAGCCACTATGGCTACACCTTC. The chain uses TRBV5-4 and TRBJ1-2; 7 nucleotides match TRBD1. V gave up 4 bases and J gave up 3 bases; unmatched junction bases: 3. Germline lookup yields CDR1 SGHNT and CDR2 YYREEE (reference sequence). The CDR3 has 13 residues.

This sequence joins TRBV30 and TRBJ2-7, with D possibly TRBD2 on 5 matching bases. Germline V CDR1 and CDR2: GTSNPN, SVGIG (reference sequence). The V end was cut by 1 base, the J end by 7 bases, with 20 bases between. The CDR3 has 15 residues. CDR3 bases: TGTGCCTGGAGTGCCTACCGGACCGGCGGAGGTGAGCAGTACTTC. Its translation: CAWSAYRTGGGEQYF. Drawing the rest from reference TRBV30 and TRBJ2-7, the complete variable domain is SQTIHQWPATLVQPVGSPLSLECTVEGTSNPNLYWYRQAAGRGLQLLFYSVGIGQISSEVPQNLSASRPQDRQFILSSKKLLLSDSGFYLCAWSAYRTGGGEQYFGPGTRLTVT.

The J gene is TRBJ1-5, the V gene TRBV19, with D uncertain. Germline-derived CDR1 and CDR2 are LNHDA and SQIVND (reference sequence). CDR3 length: 18 amino acids. The ends were cut back, 7 bases at V and 4 bases at J, with 26 bases in the middle. The CDR3 loop is CASTPPRASPGVNQPQHF. As DNA, the CDR3 is TGTGCCAGTACTCCACCGCGGGCCTCCCCGGGAGTAAATCAGCCCCAGCATTTT.

The rearrangement joins TRBV6-5 to TRBJ1-2, with 7 positions matching TRBD1. Germline CDR1 and CDR2: MNHEY and SVGAGI. The V and J ends lost 8 bases and 3 bases, in that order; junction bases with no gene match: 12. This CDR3 region has 15 residues. Here the CDR3 DNA reads TGTGCCAGCGCTAAGGGGGCGTGGGGAGACTATGGCTACACCTTC. Translation: CASAKGAWGDYGYTF.

This clone was detected only once. The gene calls are TRBV5-1 and TRBJ2-2, with D uncertain. There are 15 residues in the CDR3. Germline lookup yields CDR1 SGHRS and CDR2 YFSETQ. V gave up 0 bases and J gave up 1 base, with 7 bases separating them. CDR3 in amino acids: CASSLERVNTGELFF. CDR3 coding DNA: TGCGCCAGCAGCTTGGAAAGGGTGAACACCGGGGAGCTGTTTTTT.